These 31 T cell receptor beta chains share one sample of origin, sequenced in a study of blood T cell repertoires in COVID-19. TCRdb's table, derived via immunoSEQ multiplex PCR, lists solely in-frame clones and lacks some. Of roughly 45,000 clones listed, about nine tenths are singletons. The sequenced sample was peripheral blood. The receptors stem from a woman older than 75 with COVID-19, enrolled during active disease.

CDR3 DNA: TGTGCCAGCAGCGTAGGTAATACACAAAACTATGGCTACACCTTC. It translates to CASSVGNTQNYGYTF. This chain connects TRBV7-9 to TRBJ1-2; D remains unclear. The V end was cut by 5 bases, the J end by 2 bases, with 15 bases between. Germline-derived CDR1 and CDR2 are SEHNR and FQNEAQ (reference sequence). The CDR3 runs to 15 residues.

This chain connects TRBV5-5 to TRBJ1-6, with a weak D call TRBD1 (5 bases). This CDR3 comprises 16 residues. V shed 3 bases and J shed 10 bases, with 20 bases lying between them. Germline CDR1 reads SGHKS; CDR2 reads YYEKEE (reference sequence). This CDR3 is CASSSSGQGPKSPLHF. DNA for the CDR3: TGTGCCAGCAGCTCCTCAGGGCAGGGTCCAAAATCACCCCTCCACTTT.

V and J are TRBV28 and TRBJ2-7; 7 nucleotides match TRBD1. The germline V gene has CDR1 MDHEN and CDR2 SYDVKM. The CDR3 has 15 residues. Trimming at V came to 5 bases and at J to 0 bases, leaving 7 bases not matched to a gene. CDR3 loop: CASSNPGQISYEQYF. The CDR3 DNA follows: TGTGCCAGCAGTAACCCGGGACAGATCTCCTACGAGCAGTACTTC.

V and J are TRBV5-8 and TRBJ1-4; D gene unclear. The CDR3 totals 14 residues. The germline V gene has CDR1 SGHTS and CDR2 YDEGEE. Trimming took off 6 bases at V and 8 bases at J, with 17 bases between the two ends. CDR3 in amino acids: CASTRRDLNEKLFF. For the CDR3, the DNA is TGTGCCAGCACTAGACGCGATCTAAACGAAAAACTGTTTTTT.

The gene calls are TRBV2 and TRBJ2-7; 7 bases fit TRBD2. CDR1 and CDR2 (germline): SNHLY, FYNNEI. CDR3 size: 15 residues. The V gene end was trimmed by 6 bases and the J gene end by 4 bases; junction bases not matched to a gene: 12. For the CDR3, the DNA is TGTGCCAGCAGGCCAACGGGGGGACCACGTTACGAGCAGTACTTC. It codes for CASRPTGGPRYEQYF.

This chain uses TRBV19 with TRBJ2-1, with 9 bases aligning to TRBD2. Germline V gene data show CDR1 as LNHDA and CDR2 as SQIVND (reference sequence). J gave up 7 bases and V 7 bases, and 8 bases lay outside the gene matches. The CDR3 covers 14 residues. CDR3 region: CASTRAGGPNEQFF. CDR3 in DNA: TGTGCCAGTACTCGGGCGGGAGGGCCAAATGAGCAGTTCTTC.

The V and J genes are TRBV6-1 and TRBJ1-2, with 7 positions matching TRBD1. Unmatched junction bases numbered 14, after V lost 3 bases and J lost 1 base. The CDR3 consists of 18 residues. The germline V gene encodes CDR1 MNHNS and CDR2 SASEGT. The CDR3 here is CASSETRRGQRGNYGYTF. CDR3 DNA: TGTGCCAGCAGTGAGACAAGGAGGGGGCAAAGGGGTAACTATGGCTACACCTTC.

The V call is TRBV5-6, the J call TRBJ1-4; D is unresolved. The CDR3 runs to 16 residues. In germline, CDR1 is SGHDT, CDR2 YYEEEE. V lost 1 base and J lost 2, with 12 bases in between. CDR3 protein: CASSLSPGRTNEKLFF. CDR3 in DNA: TGTGCCAGCAGCTTGTCCCCGGGTCGCACTAATGAAAAACTGTTTTTT. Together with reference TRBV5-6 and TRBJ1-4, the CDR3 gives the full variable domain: DAGVTQSPTHLIKTRGQQVTLRCSPKSGHDTVSWYQQALGQGPQFIFQYYEEEERQRGNFPDRFSGHQFPNYSSELNVNALLLGDSALYLCASSLSPGRTNEKLFFGSGTQLSVL.

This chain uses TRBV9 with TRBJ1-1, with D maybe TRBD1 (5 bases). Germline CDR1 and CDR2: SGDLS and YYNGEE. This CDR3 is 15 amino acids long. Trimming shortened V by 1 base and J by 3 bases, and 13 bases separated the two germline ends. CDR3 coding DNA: TGTGCCAGCAGCGTACTGGCGGGGGGTTACACTGAAGCTTTCTTT. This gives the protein CASSVLAGGYTEAFF.

The CDR3 sequence is CASSPGGGVSAVGGYTF. CDR3 in DNA: TGTGCCAGCAGCCCGGGGGGAGGGGTATCTGCGGTGGGCGGCTACACCTTC. The chain combines TRBV9 with TRBJ1-2; perhaps TRBD1 as D (5 bases). In germline, CDR1 is SGDLS, CDR2 YYNGEE. The length of the CDR3 is 17 residues. Trimming stripped 4 bases from V and 8 bases from J, with 27 bases between. Based on the CDR3 plus reference TRBV9 and TRBJ1-2, the full variable domain is DSGVTQTPKHLITATGQRVTLRCSPRSGDLSVYWYQQSLDQGLQFLIQYYNGEERAKGNILERFSAQQFPDLHSELNLSSLELGDSALYFCASSPGGGVSAVGGYTFGSGTRLTVV.

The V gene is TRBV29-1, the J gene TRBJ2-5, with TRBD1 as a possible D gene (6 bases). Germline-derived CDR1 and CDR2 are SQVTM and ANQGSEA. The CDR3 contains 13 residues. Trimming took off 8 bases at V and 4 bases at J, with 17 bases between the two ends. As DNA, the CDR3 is TGCAGCTCTGAGGGGGTTACGGGAGAGACCCAGTACTTC. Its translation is CSSEGVTGETQYF.

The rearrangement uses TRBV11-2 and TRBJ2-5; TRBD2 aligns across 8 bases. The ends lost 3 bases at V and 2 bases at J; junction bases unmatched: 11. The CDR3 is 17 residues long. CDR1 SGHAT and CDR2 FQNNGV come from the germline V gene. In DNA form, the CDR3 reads TGTGCCAGCAGCTTGGGTTTCGCGGGGGGCGGGCAAGAGACCCAGTACTTC. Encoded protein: CASSLGFAGGGQETQYF.

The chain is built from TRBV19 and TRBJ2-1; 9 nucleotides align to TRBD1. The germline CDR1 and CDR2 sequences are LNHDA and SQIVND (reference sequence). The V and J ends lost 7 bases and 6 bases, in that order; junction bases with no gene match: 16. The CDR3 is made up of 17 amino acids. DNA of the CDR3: TGTGCCAGTATTGGACTCCCCGGGACAGGGAGTAGCAATGAGCAGTTCTTC. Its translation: CASIGLPGTGSSNEQFF.

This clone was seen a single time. The CDR3 here is CATSGQGASTDTQYF. The CDR3 region has the DNA TGTGCCACCAGTGGCCAGGGGGCTAGCACAGATACGCAGTATTTT. This sequence joins TRBV24-1 and TRBJ2-3; 8 nucleotides match TRBD1. Germline V gene data show CDR1 as KGHDR and CDR2 as SFDVKD. Trimming removed 5 bases from V and 0 bases from J; junction bases left unmatched: 3. This CDR3 has 15 amino acids.

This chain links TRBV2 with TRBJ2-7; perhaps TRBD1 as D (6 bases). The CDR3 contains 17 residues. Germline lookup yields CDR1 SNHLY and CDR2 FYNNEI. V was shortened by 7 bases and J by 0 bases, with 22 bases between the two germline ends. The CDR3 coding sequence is TGTGCCAGCACCGGCACAGGGACAAAGGCCCTCTCCTACGAGCAGTACTTC. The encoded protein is CASTGTGTKALSYEQYF. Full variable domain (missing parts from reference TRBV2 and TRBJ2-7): EPEVTQTPSHQVTQMGQEVILRCVPISNHLYFYWYRQILGQKVEFLVSFYNNEISEKSEIFDDQFSVERPDGSNFTLKIRSTKLEDSAMYFCASTGTGTKALSYEQYFGPGTRLTVT.

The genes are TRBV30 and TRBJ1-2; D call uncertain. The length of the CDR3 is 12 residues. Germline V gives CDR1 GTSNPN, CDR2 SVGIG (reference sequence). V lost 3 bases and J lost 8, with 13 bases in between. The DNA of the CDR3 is TGTGCCTGGAGACCGGTGCCCGGGGGCTACACCTTC. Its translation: CAWRPVPGGYTF.

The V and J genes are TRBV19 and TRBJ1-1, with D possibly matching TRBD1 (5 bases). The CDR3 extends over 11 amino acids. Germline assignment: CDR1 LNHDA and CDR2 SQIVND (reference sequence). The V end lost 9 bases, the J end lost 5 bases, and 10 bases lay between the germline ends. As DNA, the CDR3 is TGTGCCAGGATCTCAGGGACTGAAGCTTTCTTT. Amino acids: CARISGTEAFF.

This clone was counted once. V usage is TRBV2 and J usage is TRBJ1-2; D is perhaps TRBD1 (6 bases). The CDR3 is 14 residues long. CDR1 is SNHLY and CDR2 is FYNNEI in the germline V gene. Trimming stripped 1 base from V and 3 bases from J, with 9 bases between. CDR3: CASSEGQAYYGYTF. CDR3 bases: TGTGCCAGCAGTGAAGGACAGGCGTACTATGGCTACACCTTC.

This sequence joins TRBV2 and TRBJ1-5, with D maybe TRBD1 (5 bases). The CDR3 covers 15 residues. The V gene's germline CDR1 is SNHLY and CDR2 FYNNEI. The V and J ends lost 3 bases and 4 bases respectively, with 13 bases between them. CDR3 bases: TGTGCCAGCAGTGAGAACGGTAGGACAAATCAGCCCCAGCATTTT. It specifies CASSENGRTNQPQHF.

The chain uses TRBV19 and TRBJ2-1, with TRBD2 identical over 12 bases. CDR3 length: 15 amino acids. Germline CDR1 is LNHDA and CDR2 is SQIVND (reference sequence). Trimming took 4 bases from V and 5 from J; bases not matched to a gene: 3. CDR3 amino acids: CASSRGLAGNNEQFF. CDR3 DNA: TGTGCCAGTAGTAGGGGACTAGCGGGTAACAATGAGCAGTTCTTC. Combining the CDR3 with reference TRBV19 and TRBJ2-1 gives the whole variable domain DGGITQSPKYLFRKEGQNVTLSCEQNLNHDAMYWYRQDPGQGLRLIYYSQIVNDFQKGDIAEGYSVSREKKESFPLTVTSAQKNPTAFYLCASSRGLAGNNEQFFGPGTRLTVL.

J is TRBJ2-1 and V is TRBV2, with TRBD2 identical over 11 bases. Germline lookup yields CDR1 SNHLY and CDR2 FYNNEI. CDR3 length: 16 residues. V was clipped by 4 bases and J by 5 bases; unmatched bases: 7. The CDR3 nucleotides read TGTGCCAGCAGTGGACTAGCGGGAAGGTGGGACAATGAGCAGTTCTTC. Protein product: CASSGLAGRWDNEQFF.

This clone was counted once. For the CDR3, the DNA is TGCAGCGTTGCAACAGGGGGCGCGGTAGATACGCAGTATTTT. Its protein is CSVATGGAVDTQYF. The chain is built from TRBV29-1 and TRBJ2-3; 9 nucleotides line up with TRBD1. This CDR3 has 14 residues. Germline CDR1 and CDR2: SQVTM and ANQGSEA. J gave up 5 bases and V 4 bases, and 7 bases lay outside the gene matches.

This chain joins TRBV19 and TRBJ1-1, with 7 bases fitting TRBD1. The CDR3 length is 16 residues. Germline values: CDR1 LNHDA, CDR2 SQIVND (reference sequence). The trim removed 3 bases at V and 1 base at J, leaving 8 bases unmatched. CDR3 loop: CASSILTQGRNTEAFF. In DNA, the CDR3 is TGTGCCAGTAGTATCCTGACACAGGGGCGGAACACTGAAGCTTTCTTT.

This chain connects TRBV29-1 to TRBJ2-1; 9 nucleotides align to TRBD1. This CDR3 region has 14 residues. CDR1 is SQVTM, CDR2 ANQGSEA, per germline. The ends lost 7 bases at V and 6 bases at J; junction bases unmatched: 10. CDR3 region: CSGQGGQGINEQFF. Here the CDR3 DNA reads TGCAGCGGCCAGGGGGGACAGGGCATCAATGAGCAGTTCTTC.

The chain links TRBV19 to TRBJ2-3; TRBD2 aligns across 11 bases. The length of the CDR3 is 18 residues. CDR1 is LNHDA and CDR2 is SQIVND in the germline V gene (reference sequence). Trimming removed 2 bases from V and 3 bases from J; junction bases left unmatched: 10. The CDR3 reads CASSISSGTSGPTDTQYF. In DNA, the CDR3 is TGTGCCAGTAGTATAAGTAGTGGGACTAGCGGTCCTACAGATACGCAGTATTTT. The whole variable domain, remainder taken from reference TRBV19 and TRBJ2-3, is DGGITQSPKYLFRKEGQNVTLSCEQNLNHDAMYWYRQDPGQGLRLIYYSQIVNDFQKGDIAEGYSVSREKKESFPLTVTSAQKNPTAFYLCASSISSGTSGPTDTQYFGPGTRLTVL.

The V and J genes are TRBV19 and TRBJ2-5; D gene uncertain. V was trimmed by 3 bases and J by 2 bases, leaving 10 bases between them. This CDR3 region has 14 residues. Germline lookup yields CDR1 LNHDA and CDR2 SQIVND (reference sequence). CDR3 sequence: CASSMGRQQETQYF. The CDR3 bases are TGTGCCAGTAGTATGGGCAGGCAACAAGAGACCCAGTACTTC.

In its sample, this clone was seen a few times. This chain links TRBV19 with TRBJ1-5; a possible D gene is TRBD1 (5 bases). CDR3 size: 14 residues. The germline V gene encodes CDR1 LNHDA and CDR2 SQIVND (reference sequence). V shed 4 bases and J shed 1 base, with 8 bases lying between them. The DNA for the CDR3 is TGTGCCAGTAGTAGGGCAGGGAGCAATCAGCCCCAGCATTTT. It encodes CASSRAGSNQPQHF.

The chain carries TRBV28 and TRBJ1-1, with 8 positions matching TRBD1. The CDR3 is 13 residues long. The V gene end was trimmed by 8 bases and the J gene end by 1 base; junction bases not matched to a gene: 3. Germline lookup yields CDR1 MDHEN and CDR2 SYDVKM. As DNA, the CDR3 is TGTGCCAGCTGGGACAGGACGAACACTGAAGCTTTCTTT. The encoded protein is CASWDRTNTEAFF.

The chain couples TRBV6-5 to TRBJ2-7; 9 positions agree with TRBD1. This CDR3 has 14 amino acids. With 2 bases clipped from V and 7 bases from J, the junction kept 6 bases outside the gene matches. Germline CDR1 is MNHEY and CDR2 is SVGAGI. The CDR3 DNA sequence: TGTGCCAGCAGTTACACGGGACAGGGCCAAGAGCAGTACTTC. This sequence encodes CASSYTGQGQEQYF.

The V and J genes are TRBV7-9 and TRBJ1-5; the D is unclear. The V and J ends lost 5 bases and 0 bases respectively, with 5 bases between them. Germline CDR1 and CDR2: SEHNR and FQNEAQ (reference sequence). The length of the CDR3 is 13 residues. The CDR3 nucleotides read TGTGCCAGCAGCAATTATAGCAATCAGCCCCAGCATTTT. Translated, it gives CASSNYSNQPQHF.

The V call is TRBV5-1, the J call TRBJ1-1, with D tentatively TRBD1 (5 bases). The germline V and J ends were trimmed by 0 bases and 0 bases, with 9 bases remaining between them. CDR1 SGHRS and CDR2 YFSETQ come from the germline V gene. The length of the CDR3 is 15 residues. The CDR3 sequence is CASSLEGNLNTEAFF. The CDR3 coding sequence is TGCGCCAGCAGCTTGGAGGGGAACTTGAACACTGAAGCTTTCTTT. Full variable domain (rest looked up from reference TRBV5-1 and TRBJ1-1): KAGVTQTPRYLIKTRGQQVTLSCSPISGHRSVSWYQQTPGQGLQFLFEYFSETQRNKGNFPGRFSGRQFSNSRSEMNVSTLELGDSALYLCASSLEGNLNTEAFFGQGTRLTVV.